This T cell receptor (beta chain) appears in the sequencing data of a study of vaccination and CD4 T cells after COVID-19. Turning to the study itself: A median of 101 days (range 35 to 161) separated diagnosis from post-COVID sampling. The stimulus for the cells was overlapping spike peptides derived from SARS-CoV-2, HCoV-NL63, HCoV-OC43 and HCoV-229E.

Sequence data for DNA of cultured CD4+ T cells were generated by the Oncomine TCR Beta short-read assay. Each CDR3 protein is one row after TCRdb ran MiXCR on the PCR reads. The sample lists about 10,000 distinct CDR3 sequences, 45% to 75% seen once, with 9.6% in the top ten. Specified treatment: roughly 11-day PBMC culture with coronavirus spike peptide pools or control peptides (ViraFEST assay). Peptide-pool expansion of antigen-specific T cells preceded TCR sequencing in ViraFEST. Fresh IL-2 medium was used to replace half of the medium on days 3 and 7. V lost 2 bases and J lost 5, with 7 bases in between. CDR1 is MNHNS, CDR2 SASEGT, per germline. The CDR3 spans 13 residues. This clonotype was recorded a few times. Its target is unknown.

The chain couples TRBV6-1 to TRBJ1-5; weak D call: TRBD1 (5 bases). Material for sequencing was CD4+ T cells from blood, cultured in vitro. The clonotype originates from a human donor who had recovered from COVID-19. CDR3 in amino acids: CASSEFRDQPQHF. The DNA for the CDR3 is TGTGCCAGCAGTGAATTCAGGGATCAGCCCCAGCATTTT.